One TCR beta chain is described in this entry. The DNA is left out, because the CDR3 cannot be placed on it with certainty; the CDR3 is given as TCRdb lists it. This entry belongs to a study of blood T cell repertoires in COVID-19. The wider study: Sites in the United States, Italy and Spain provided acute and convalescent COVID-19 samples. From T cells, B-cell-depleted T cells, or PBMCs came the material, which was cDNA or gDNA.

As handled by the study authors: Nucleated cell counts were estimated from reference gene primer amplification. The table came from immunoSEQ multiplex PCR; TCRdb's copy has only in-frame clones and leaves some out. V and J calls and clone size are those listed in that table; D and trimming were worked out from the DNA. The table lists 270,000 or so clones, about 89% of them singletons. Ends included, the CDR3 has 15 residues. Per germline, CDR1 MNHEY and CDR2 SVGAGI. This clonotype was sampled from a middle-aged man with acute or convalescent COVID-19. J is TRBJ1-6 and V is TRBV6-5. The specimen sequenced was peripheral blood. The CDR3 spells CASSSSDGRYSPLHF.